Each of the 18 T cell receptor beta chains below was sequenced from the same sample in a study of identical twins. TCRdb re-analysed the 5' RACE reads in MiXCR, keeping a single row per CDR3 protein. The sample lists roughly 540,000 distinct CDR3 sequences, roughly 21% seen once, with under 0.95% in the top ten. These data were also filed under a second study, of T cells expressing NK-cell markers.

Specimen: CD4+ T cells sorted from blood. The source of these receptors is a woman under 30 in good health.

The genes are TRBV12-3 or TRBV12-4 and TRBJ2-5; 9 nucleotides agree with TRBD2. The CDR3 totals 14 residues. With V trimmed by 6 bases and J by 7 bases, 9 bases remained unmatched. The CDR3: CASSDSGSVGTQYF. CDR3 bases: TGTGCCAGCAGCGATAGCGGGAGTGTGGGGACCCAGTACTTC.

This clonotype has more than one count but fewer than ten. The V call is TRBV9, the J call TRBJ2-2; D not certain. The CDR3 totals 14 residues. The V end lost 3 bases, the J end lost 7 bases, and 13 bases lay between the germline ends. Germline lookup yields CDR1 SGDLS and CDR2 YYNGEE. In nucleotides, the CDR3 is TGTGCCAGCAGCGGACCTGTCACGCACGGGGAGCTGTTTTTT. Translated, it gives CASSGPVTHGELFF.

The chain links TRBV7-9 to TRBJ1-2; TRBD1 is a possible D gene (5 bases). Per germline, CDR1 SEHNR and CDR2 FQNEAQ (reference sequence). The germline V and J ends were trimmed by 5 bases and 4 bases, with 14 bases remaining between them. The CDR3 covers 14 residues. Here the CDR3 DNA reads TGTGCCAGCAGCCCGATGGGACGGAGCTATGGCTACACCTTC. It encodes CASSPMGRSYGYTF.

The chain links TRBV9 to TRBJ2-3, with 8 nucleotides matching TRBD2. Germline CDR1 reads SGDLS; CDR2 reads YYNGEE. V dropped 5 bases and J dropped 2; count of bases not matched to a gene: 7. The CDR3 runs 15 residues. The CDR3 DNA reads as TGTGCCAGCAGTTGGAGCGGGGGAAACACAGATACGCAGTATTTT. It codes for CASSWSGGNTDTQYF.

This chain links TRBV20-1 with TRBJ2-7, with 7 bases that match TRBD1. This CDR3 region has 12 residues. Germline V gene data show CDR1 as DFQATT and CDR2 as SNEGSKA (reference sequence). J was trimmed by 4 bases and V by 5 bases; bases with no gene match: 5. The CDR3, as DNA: TGCAGTGCTTCTACAGGGGAGTACGAGCAGTACTTC. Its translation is CSASTGEYEQYF.

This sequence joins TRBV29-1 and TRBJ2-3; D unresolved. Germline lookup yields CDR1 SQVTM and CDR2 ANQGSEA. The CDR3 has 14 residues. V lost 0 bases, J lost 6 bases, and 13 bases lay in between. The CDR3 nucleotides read TGCAGCGTTGAAGAAGGGCAAAGACCCGATACGCAGTATTTT. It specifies CSVEEGQRPDTQYF.

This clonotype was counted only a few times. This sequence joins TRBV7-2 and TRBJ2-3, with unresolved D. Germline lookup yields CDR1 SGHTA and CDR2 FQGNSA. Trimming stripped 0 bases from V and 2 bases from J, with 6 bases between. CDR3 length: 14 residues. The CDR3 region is CASSLADPTDTQYF. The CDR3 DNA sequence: TGTGCCAGCAGCTTAGCGGATCCCACAGATACGCAGTATTTT.

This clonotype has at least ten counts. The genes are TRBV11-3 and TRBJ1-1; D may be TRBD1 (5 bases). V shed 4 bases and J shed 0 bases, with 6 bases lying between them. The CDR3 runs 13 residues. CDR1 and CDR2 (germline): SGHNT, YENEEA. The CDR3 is CASSWGMNTEAFF. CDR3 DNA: TGTGCCAGCAGCTGGGGGATGAACACTGAAGCTTTCTTT.

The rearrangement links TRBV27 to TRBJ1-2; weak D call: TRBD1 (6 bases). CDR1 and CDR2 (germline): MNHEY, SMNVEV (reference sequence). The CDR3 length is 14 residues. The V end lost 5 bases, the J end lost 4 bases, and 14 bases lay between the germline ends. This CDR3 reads CASSGDRSLYGYTF. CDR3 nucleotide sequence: TGTGCCAGCAGTGGCGACAGGTCTCTCTATGGCTACACCTTC.

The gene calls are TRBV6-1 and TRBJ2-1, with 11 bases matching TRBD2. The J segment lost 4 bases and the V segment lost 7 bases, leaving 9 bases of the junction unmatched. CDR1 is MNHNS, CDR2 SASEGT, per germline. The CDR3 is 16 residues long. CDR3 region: CASMRLAGSSYNEQFF. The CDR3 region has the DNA TGTGCCAGCATGAGACTAGCGGGGAGCTCTTACAATGAGCAGTTCTTC.

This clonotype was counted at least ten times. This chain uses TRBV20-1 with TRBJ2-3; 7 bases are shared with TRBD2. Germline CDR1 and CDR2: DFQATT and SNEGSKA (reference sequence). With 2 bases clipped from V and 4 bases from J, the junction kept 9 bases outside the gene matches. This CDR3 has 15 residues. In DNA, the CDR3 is TGCAGTGCTAGAACGGCGGCGGGAGTGTCAGATACGCAGTATTTT. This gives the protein CSARTAAGVSDTQYF.

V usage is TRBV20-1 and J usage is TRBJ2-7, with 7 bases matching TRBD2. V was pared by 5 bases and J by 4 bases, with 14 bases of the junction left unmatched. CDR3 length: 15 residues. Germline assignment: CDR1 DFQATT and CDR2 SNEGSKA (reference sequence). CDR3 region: CSADPKRRETYEQYF. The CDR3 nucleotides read TGCAGTGCTGACCCAAAGAGGCGGGAGACTTACGAGCAGTACTTC.

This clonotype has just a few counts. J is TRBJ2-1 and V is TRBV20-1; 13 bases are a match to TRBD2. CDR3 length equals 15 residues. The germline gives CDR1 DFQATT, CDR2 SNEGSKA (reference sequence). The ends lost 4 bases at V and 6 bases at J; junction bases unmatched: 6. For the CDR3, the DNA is TGCAGTGCTACTACTAGCGGGGGGGGGATCAATGAGCAGTTCTTC. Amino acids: CSATTSGGGINEQFF.

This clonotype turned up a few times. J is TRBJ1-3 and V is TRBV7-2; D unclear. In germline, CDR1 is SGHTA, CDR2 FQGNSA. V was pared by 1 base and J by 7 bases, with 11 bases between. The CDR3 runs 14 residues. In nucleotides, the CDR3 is TGTGCCAGCAGCTTAGATAACAGCCGGAACACCATATATTTT. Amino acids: CASSLDNSRNTIYF. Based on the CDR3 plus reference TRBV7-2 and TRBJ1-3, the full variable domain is GAGVSQSPSNKVTEKGKDVELRCDPISGHTALYWYRQSLGQGLEFLIYFQGNSAPDKSGLPSDRFSAERTGGSVSTLTIQRTQQEDSAVYLCASSLDNSRNTIYFGEGSWLTVV.

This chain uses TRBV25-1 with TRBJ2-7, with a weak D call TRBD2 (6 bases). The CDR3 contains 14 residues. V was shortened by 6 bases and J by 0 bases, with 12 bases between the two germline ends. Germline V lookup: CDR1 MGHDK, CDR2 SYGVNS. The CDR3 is CASRGPGDSYEQYF. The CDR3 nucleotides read TGTGCCAGCAGGGGGCCGGGGGACTCCTACGAGCAGTACTTC.

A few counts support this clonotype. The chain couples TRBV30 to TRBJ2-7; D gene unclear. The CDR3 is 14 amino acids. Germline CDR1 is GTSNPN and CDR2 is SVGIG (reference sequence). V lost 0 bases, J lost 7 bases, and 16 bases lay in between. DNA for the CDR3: TGTGCCTGGAGTGTACTCGTGGATTTCGGGGAGCAGTACTTC. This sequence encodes CAWSVLVDFGEQYF.

The CDR3 region is CASSVGPSAYNEQFF. The DNA for the CDR3 is TGTGCCAGCAGCGTAGGACCGTCTGCCTACAATGAGCAGTTCTTC. The chain has TRBV9 and TRBJ2-1; D remains ambiguous. Germline CDR1 reads SGDLS; CDR2 reads YYNGEE. The CDR3 has 15 amino acids. Trimming cost V 0 bases and J 2 bases, with 9 bases left between them. Full variable domain (remainder filled in from reference TRBV9 and TRBJ2-1): DSGVTQTPKHLITATGQRVTLRCSPRSGDLSVYWYQQSLDQGLQFLIQYYNGEERAKGNILERFSAQQFPDLHSELNLSSLELGDSALYFCASSVGPSAYNEQFFGPGTRLTVL.

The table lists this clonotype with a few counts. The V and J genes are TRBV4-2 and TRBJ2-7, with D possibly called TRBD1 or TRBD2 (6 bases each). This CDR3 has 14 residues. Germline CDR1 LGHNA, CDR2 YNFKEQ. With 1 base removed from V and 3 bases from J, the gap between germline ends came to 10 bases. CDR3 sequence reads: CASSQVGGGYEQYF. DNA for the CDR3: TGTGCCAGCAGCCAAGTCGGGGGCGGCTACGAGCAGTACTTC.